A single T cell receptor (beta chain) is shown here with its context. Its matching antigen is unknown. This specimen comes from a study of cytomegalovirus exposure and HLA in healthy donors. The CDR3 length is 14 residues. Trimming removed 3 bases from V and 6 bases from J; junction bases left unmatched: 6. CDR1 and CDR2 (germline): SGHRS, YFSETQ. General study results and limits: Cytomegalovirus association was listed for 164 TCR beta chains.

The repertoire was sequenced with immunoSEQ multiplex PCR; TCRdb's copy has only in-frame clones and lacks some. Seen here are tens of thousands of clones, around 94% observed once, and the top ten hold 2.5% to 3.5%. The source of this sequence is a woman between 18 and 30 years old in good health and CMV-seropositive. Sequencing was performed on PBMCs. This chain uses TRBV5-1 with TRBJ2-1; 7 bases fit TRBD1. CDR3 amino acids: CASSYDRAPNEQFF. CDR3 DNA sequence: TGCGCCAGCAGCTACGACAGGGCTCCCAATGAGCAGTTCTTC.